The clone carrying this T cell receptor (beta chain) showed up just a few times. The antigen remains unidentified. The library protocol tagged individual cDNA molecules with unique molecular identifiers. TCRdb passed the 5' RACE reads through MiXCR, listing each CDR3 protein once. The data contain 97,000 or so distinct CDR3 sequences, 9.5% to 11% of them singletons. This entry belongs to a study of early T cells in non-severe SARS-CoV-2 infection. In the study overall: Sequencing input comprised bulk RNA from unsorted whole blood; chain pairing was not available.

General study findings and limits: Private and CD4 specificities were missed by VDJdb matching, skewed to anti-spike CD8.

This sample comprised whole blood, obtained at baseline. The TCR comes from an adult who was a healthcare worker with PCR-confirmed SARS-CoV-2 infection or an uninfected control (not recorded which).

The CDR3 loop reads CASSFGASGRKADTQYF. CDR3 DNA: TGTGCCAGCTCCTTTGGGGCTAGCGGGAGGAAAGCAGATACGCAGTATTTT. The genes are TRBV7-3 and TRBJ2-3; 11 nucleotides agree with TRBD2. The V segment lost 8 bases and the J segment 4 bases; nucleotides outside the gene matches: 14. Per germline, CDR1 SGHTA and CDR2 FQGTGA. The length of the CDR3 is 17 residues.